This T cell receptor (beta chain) was recorded in a study of blood T cell repertoires in COVID-19. Background on the study: T cells, B-cell-depleted T cells, or PBMCs supplied cDNA or gDNA.

Method: immunoSEQ multiplex PCR; TCRdb's copy keeps in-frame clones and lacks some. The table records 110,000 to 150,000 clones, approximately 88% of them present only once. Participant-reported clinical history was the basis for cohort assignment. Germline lookup yields CDR1 SGHAT and CDR2 FQNNGV. This CDR3 is 13 amino acids long. V lost 2 bases and J 4 bases, leaving 9 bases between the germline ends. The J gene is TRBJ2-7, the V gene TRBV11-2; maybe TRBD2 (5 bases). The clonotype was recovered from a man aged 35-49 years with acute COVID-19. Sequencing used PBMCs or T cells enriched from blood (not recorded which). DNA of the CDR3: TGTGCCAGCAGCTTAACTACGGGGTACGAGCAGTACTTC. Amino acid sequence: CASSLTTGYEQYF.